The 26 T cell receptor beta chains listed next were all sequenced from one sample in a study of blood T cell repertoires in COVID-19 (dated by TCRdb to 2019 to 2021). Receptor libraries were prepared by the immunoSEQ multiplex PCR assay. TCRdb mirrors the immuneACCESS table, restricted to in-frame sequences. Some clones are absent from its copies; in checked studies, under half trace to an unresolved V gene, and the reason for the others is unknown. The sample table holds roughly 80,000 clones, of which roughly nine tenths were seen once. The ten largest make up roughly 18% of the sample. The sequenced sample was peripheral blood. These receptors came from a man older than 75 in a cohort sampled during active COVID-19.

This clone was seen a few times. CDR3 in amino acids: CASSYYAHRGKSEKLFF. CDR3 nucleotides: TGTGCCAGCAGTTACTACGCCCACAGGGGAAAGAGCGAAAAACTGTTTTTT. The chain links TRBV6-2 or TRBV6-3 to TRBJ1-4; 7 bases agree with TRBD1. The CDR3 covers 17 residues. The germline CDR1 and CDR2 sequences are MNHEY and SVGEGT. V lost 1 base, J lost 8 bases, and 13 bases stayed unmatched.

The rearrangement joins TRBV11-2 to TRBJ2-1, with D possibly TRBD2 on 5 matching bases. Per the germline V gene, CDR1 is SGHAT and CDR2 is FQNNGV. The germline V and J ends were trimmed by 5 bases and 12 bases, with 17 bases remaining between them. This CDR3 has 13 amino acids. The CDR3 bases are TGTGCCAGCAGCCCAACGAGAACTGGAGGGCAGTTCTTC. Its translation is CASSPTRTGGQFF. Drawing the rest from reference TRBV11-2 and TRBJ2-1, the complete variable domain is EAGVAQSPRYKIIEKRQSVAFWCNPISGHATLYWYQQILGQGPKLLIQFQNNGVVDDSQLPKDRFSAERLKGVDSTLKIQPAKLEDSAVYLCASSPTRTGGQFFGPGTRLTVL.

The rearrangement joins TRBV3-1 (or the pseudogene TRBV3-2) to TRBJ2-1, with D hard to call. Trimming shortened V by 5 bases and J by 10 bases, and 9 bases separated the two germline ends. Germline loops: CDR1 LGHDT, CDR2 YNNKEL (reference sequence). The CDR3 totals 11 residues. The CDR3 DNA follows: TGTGCCAGCAGCGGTCGGGTAGAGCAGTTCTTC. Protein product: CASSGRVEQFF.

The chain is built from TRBV3-1 (or the pseudogene TRBV3-2) and TRBJ2-2; no clear D. The germline V and J ends were trimmed by 6 bases and 6 bases, with 17 bases remaining between them. Per the germline V gene, CDR1 is LGHDT and CDR2 is YNNKEL (reference sequence). The CDR3 contains 15 residues. The CDR3 region has the DNA TGTGCCAGCAGATACGTACACGGGTCTCCCGGGGAGCTGTTTTTT. It translates to CASRYVHGSPGELFF.

The genes are TRBV9 and TRBJ2-6; no clear D. This CDR3 has 15 amino acids. In germline, CDR1 is SGDLS, CDR2 YYNGEE. The V end was cut by 6 bases, the J end by 1 base, with 11 bases between. The CDR3 loop is CASNRGYSGANVLTF. DNA of the CDR3: TGTGCCAGCAATCGAGGATATTCTGGGGCCAACGTCCTGACTTTC.

This clone showed up just once. V gene TRBV19 combines with J gene TRBJ1-3; possible D gene TRBD1, 5 bases. The ends were cut back, 4 bases at V and 1 base at J, with 20 bases in the middle. The CDR3 contains 18 residues. CDR1 LNHDA and CDR2 SQIVND come from the germline V gene (reference sequence). CDR3 coding DNA: TGTGCCAGTAGTACGGAAGGGGCCCTCCGGCAGTCTGGAAACACCATATATTTT. This encodes CASSTEGALRQSGNTIYF.

V and J are TRBV19 and TRBJ1-3; possible D gene TRBD1, 5 bases. Trimming shortened V by 5 bases and J by 6 bases, and 11 bases separated the two germline ends. Germline CDR1 LNHDA, CDR2 SQIVND (reference sequence). The CDR3 runs 13 residues. CDR3 sequence: CASSLGTVNTIYF. The CDR3 nucleotides read TGTGCCAGTAGTCTCGGGACTGTAAACACCATATATTTT.

This chain uses TRBV7-2 with TRBJ1-1; D is undetermined. CDR1 SGHTA and CDR2 FQGNSA come from the germline V gene. V was clipped by 1 base and J by 1 base, with 10 bases between them. The CDR3 has 15 residues. CDR3 coding DNA: TGTGCCAGCAGCTTAGGCGGCAGCGGGAACACTGAAGCTTTCTTT. This codes for CASSLGGSGNTEAFF. The whole variable domain, remainder taken from reference TRBV7-2 and TRBJ1-1, is GAGVSQSPSNKVTEKGKDVELRCDPISGHTALYWYRQSLGQGLEFLIYFQGNSAPDKSGLPSDRFSAERTGGSVSTLTIQRTQQEDSAVYLCASSLGGSGNTEAFFGQGTRLTVV.

This clone occurred once. The chain is built from TRBV7-2 and TRBJ2-7; TRBD2 matches 11 bases. The germline V gene has CDR1 SGHTA and CDR2 FQGNSA. V gave up 5 bases and J gave up 3 bases; unmatched junction bases: 12. This CDR3 has 17 amino acids. Here the CDR3 reads CASSPIALAGGNYEQYF. CDR3 DNA: TGTGCCAGCAGCCCAATAGCTCTAGCGGGGGGAAACTACGAGCAGTACTTC.

The chain employs TRBV29-1 and TRBJ1-2, with TRBD1 matching over 8 bases. Trimming at V came to 8 bases and at J to 4 bases, leaving 9 bases not matched to a gene. CDR3 length: 13 amino acids. CDR1 is SQVTM, CDR2 ANQGSEA, per germline. The CDR3 sequence is CSSAQGVGYGYTF. As DNA, the CDR3 is TGCAGCTCCGCACAGGGGGTAGGCTATGGCTACACCTTC.

V and J are TRBV7-9 and TRBJ2-3; TRBD2 matches 16 bases. Germline assignment: CDR1 SEHNR and CDR2 FQNEAQ (reference sequence). Losses at the gene ends were 5 bases for V and 4 bases for J; bases not matched to a gene: 3. The CDR3 runs to 16 residues. The CDR3 bases are TGTGCCAGCAGCCAGGGACTAGCGGGGGGGCCAGATACGCAGTATTTT. Translating it yields CASSQGLAGGPDTQYF.

The gene calls are TRBV19 and TRBJ1-1, with a weak D call TRBD1 (5 bases). This CDR3 is built from 16 residues. V lost 5 bases and J lost 2, with 18 bases in between. Germline V gene data show CDR1 as LNHDA and CDR2 as SQIVND (reference sequence). The CDR3 here is CASSWASAGTNTEAFF. The CDR3 region has the DNA TGTGCCAGTAGTTGGGCGTCGGCAGGGACTAACACTGAAGCTTTCTTT.

The CDR3 region is CASTDRGIQPQHF. The CDR3 DNA reads as TGTGCCAGCACTGACAGGGGAATTCAGCCCCAGCATTTT. V is TRBV12-3 or TRBV12-4 and J is TRBJ1-5, with 8 bases matching TRBD1. The CDR3 is made up of 13 amino acids. Losses at the gene ends were 7 bases for V and 6 bases for J; bases not matched to a gene: 5.

The V gene is TRBV3-1 (or the pseudogene TRBV3-2), the J gene TRBJ2-4, with 7 positions matching TRBD1. Germline CDR1 reads LGHDT; CDR2 reads YNNKEL (reference sequence). The CDR3 consists of 15 residues. V lost 4 bases, J lost 3 bases, and 6 bases stayed unmatched. The CDR3 coding sequence is TGTGCCAGCAGCCCTACAGGGGATGGCAAAAACATTCAGTACTTC. Translated: CASSPTGDGKNIQYF.

This sequence joins TRBV6-1 and TRBJ1-2; 7 bases line up with TRBD1. This CDR3 is built from 13 residues. With 7 bases clipped from V and 5 bases from J, the junction kept 7 bases outside the gene matches. CDR1 MNHNS and CDR2 SASEGT come from the germline V gene. CDR3 sequence: CASTPTGLYGYTF. CDR3 DNA: TGTGCCAGCACCCCGACAGGGTTGTATGGCTACACCTTC.

The CDR3 loop reads CASSLYGGRDGNTIYF. The CDR3, as DNA: TGCGCCAGCAGCTTGTATGGAGGGCGCGATGGAAACACCATATATTTT. J is TRBJ1-3 and V is TRBV5-1; D is unresolved. The V gene's germline CDR1 is SGHRS and CDR2 YFSETQ. The V end was cut by 1 base, the J end by 3 bases, with 14 bases between. The CDR3 is 16 amino acids. Full variable domain (outside the CDR3, taken from reference TRBV5-1 and TRBJ1-3): KAGVTQTPRYLIKTRGQQVTLSCSPISGHRSVSWYQQTPGQGLQFLFEYFSETQRNKGNFPGRFSGRQFSNSRSEMNVSTLELGDSALYLCASSLYGGRDGNTIYFGEGSWLTVV.

The genes are TRBV5-4 and TRBJ1-6; tentative D call: TRBD1 (5 bases). The CDR3 extends over 17 amino acids. CDR1 is SGHNT, CDR2 YYREEE, per germline (reference sequence). Trimming removed 3 bases from V and 6 bases from J, with 19 bases in between. CDR3 sequence: CASSSPGRDKANSPLHF. CDR3 nucleotides: TGTGCCAGCAGCTCTCCAGGGCGAGATAAGGCTAATTCACCCCTCCACTTT.

The V gene is TRBV6-4, the J gene TRBJ1-2, with 7 bases that match TRBD1. CDR3 length: 16 amino acids. The V gene's germline CDR1 is MRHNA and CDR2 SNTAGT. V lost 2 bases and J lost 4; bases outside the gene matches: 10. The chain's CDR3 is CASSDANRGHGYGYTF. For the CDR3, the DNA is TGTGCCAGCAGTGACGCAAACAGGGGCCACGGCTATGGCTACACCTTC.

V and J are TRBV19 and TRBJ1-2; 9 positions match TRBD1. The germline V gene encodes CDR1 LNHDA and CDR2 SQIVND (reference sequence). The CDR3 is 17 amino acids. Trimming took 5 bases from V and 2 from J; bases not matched to a gene: 12. DNA for the CDR3: TGTGCCAGTAGTCACGGACAGGGGCGAACAATCAACTATGGCTACACCTTC. Translated: CASSHGQGRTINYGYTF.

This sequence joins TRBV28 and TRBJ1-4; 7 nucleotides match TRBD1. This CDR3 is built from 14 residues. Germline CDR1 reads MDHEN; CDR2 reads SYDVKM. J lost 4 bases, V lost 6 bases, and 5 bases had no gene match. Here the CDR3 reads CASRPGQSNEKLFF. In nucleotides, the CDR3 is TGTGCCAGCAGACCGGGACAGAGTAATGAAAAACTGTTTTTT.

The chain combines TRBV12-3 or TRBV12-4 with TRBJ1-2; tentatively, D is TRBD1 (6 bases). The V end lost 4 bases, the J end lost 5 bases, and 11 bases lay between the germline ends. This CDR3 region has 13 residues. The DNA of the CDR3 is TGTGCCAGCAGTTCGGACAGCGCTTATGGCTACACCTTC. Translation: CASSSDSAYGYTF.

The chain joins TRBV9 to TRBJ2-5; 11 bases match TRBD2. The CDR3 length is 16 residues. V gave up 4 bases and J gave up 2 bases; unmatched junction bases: 7. From germline, CDR1 is SGDLS and CDR2 YYNGEE. The CDR3 protein is CASSPTSGGMQETQYF. CDR3 DNA sequence: TGTGCCAGCAGCCCCACTAGCGGGGGAATGCAAGAGACCCAGTACTTC.

The chain uses TRBV19 and TRBJ1-1, with D possibly matching TRBD1 (5 bases). V was trimmed by 0 bases and J by 10 bases, leaving 15 bases between them. The CDR3 contains 14 residues. Germline CDR1 is LNHDA and CDR2 is SQIVND (reference sequence). The CDR3 reads CASSIDVKFQGAFF. CDR3 DNA sequence: TGTGCCAGTAGTATAGATGTTAAATTCCAGGGAGCTTTCTTT.

This chain connects TRBV11-3 to TRBJ1-2, with D unclear. This CDR3 region has 13 residues. CDR1 is SGHNT, CDR2 YENEEA, per germline. V was pared by 5 bases and J by 3 bases, with 10 bases between. CDR3 sequence (DNA): TGTGCCAGCAGCCCCGACGGAGACTATGGCTACACCTTC. Protein: CASSPDGDYGYTF.

V and J are TRBV3-1 (or the pseudogene TRBV3-2) and TRBJ2-3, with 11 positions matching TRBD2. Germline CDR1 is LGHDT and CDR2 is YNNKEL (reference sequence). CDR3 length: 20 residues. J lost 5 bases, V lost 1 base, and 17 bases had no gene match. This CDR3 is CASSQAPLTSSGGAKDTQYF. The CDR3 coding sequence is TGTGCCAGCAGCCAAGCACCTCTGACTAGTAGCGGGGGGGCTAAAGATACGCAGTATTTT.

V and J are TRBV11-2 and TRBJ2-7, with 8 nucleotides matching TRBD1. The CDR3 spans 15 residues. CDR1 SGHAT and CDR2 FQNNGV come from the germline V gene. Losses at the gene ends were 0 bases for V and 4 bases for J; bases not matched to a gene: 5. The CDR3 coding sequence is TGTGCCAGCAGCTTAGAGACAGGGGCGTGGTACGAGCAGTACTTC. Translating gives CASSLETGAWYEQYF.